These 2 T cell receptor beta chains came from one sample sequenced in a study of CD8 T cells in Susac syndrome. The RNA input was about 0.5 to 1 ug, and it was reverse transcribed with random hexamers. Via MiXCR, TCRdb re-called the immunoSEQ multiplex PCR reads, giving one row per CDR3 protein. The sample includes around 300,000 distinct CDR3 sequences, approximately 91% of them seen just once. What was sequenced was CD8+ T cells from PBMCs. These receptors originate from a human donor with multiple sclerosis.

V gene TRBV7-2 combines with J gene TRBJ2-1; possibly TRBD2 for D (6 bases). Germline-derived CDR1 and CDR2 are SGHTA and FQGNSA. The length of the CDR3 is 15 residues. V lost 7 bases and J lost 0, with 13 bases in between. The CDR3 protein is CASNPSGSSYNEQFF. The CDR3 DNA follows: TGTGCCAGCAACCCCTCCGGGAGCTCCTACAATGAGCAGTTCTTC.

This clonotype has only one observation. The chain recombines TRBV9 with TRBJ2-5, with 7 bases identical to TRBD2. The CDR3 totals 17 residues. CDR1 and CDR2 from the germline V gene are SGDLS and YYNGEE. With 4 bases clipped from V and 5 bases from J, the junction kept 17 bases outside the gene matches. CDR3 nucleotide sequence: TGTGCCAGCAGCCTACACGGGAGGTCAGAATTTGGGGAGACCCAGTACTTC. Its protein is CASSLHGRSEFGETQYF.